This T cell receptor beta chain was identified during a study of beta chain features in type 1 diabetes. Germline V CDR1 and CDR2: SGDLS, YYNGEE. Trimming cost V 4 bases and J 0 bases; bases outside gene matches: 3. This CDR3 region has 14 residues. Note on this clone: The identical CDR3 is also encoded by other nucleotide sequences in the sample.

Since all of the isolated RNA was reverse transcribed, expressed TCRB transcripts were what got sequenced. TCRdb keeps only in-frame clones here, not all; method: immunoSEQ multiplex PCR. The table shows around 400,000 clones, with 10% to 15% occurring only once. Sequenced input: naive CD4+ T cells from blood. The TCR was taken from a young man in good health. The chain uses TRBV9 and TRBJ1-2; 7 bases line up with TRBD1. The CDR3 is CASSTGTANYGYTF. The CDR3 DNA reads as TGTGCCAGCAGCACCGGGACAGCTAACTATGGCTACACCTTC.